This T cell receptor (beta chain) was documented in a study of T cells in Graves' hyperthyroidism and ophthalmopathy. The study, taken as a whole, reports: Appearing also in blood were most of the thyroid clonotypes expanded above 0.001.

Researchers amplified the TCR beta CDR3 regions from RNA transcripts. First-round RT-PCR with HTBI primers amplified the TCR CDR3 region. TCRdb reprocessed the multiplex PCR reads via MiXCR and lists one record per CDR3 protein. The table lists about 740,000 distinct CDR3 sequences, 12% to 15% of them singletons. This clonotype was detected many times. Its antigen is undetermined. Recently diagnosed hyperthyroidism of less than 2 months' duration affected patients aged 18 to 65. The CDR3 loop spans 15 amino acids. V gave up 7 bases and J gave up 0 bases, with 12 bases separating them. The germline V gene encodes CDR1 LGHNT and CDR2 FRNRAP.

V is TRBV12-5 and J is TRBJ2-2, with D maybe TRBD2 (6 bases). Specimen: blood. This TCR was recovered from a woman between 18 and 30 years old with Graves' hyperthyroidism. CDR3 region: CASARGTSNTGELFF. CDR3 DNA sequence: TGTGCTAGTGCCAGAGGGACTTCGAACACCGGGGAGCTGTTTTTT.